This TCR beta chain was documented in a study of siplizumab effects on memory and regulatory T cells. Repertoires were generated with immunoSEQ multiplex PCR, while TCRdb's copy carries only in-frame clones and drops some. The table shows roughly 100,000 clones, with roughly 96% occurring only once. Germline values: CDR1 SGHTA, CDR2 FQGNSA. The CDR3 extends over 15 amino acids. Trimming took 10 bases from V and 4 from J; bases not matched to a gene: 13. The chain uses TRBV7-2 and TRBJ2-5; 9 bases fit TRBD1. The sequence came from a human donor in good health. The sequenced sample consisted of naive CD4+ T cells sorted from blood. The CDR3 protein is CATKNQQGAGETQYF. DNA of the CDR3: TGTGCCACCAAAAATCAACAGGGGGCAGGAGAGACCCAGTACTTC.